This T cell receptor (beta chain) derives from a study of cytomegalovirus exposure and HLA in healthy donors. Study-level points and caveats: It was confirmed in vitro that a few of the CMV-associated chains were specific for CMV antigens. According to the study, 180 or so TCR beta chains were cytomegalovirus-associated. Subsequent analysis revealed that first-cohort TCR clusters tended to co-occur in the 120 or so validation repertoires. Most observed TCR sequences were rare, whereas some public TCRs were detected in many donors.

TCRdb's copy holds only in-frame clones and misses some; the assay was immunoSEQ multiplex PCR. The repertoire includes 65,000 to 80,000 clones, approximately 94% of them detected once, and 2.5% to 3.5% sits in the top ten. Note on this clone: Its specificity is unknown.

The V gene's germline CDR1 is LNHDA and CDR2 SQIVND (reference sequence). CDR3 length: 17 amino acids. Trimming took off 3 bases at V and 1 base at J, with 18 bases between the two ends. Sequencing was carried out using PBMCs. This sequence joins TRBV19 and TRBJ1-2; D is perhaps TRBD1 (5 bases). The origin of this receptor is a young woman in good health and CMV-seropositive. The CDR3 spells CASSILGRGTGNYGYTF. In nucleotides, the CDR3 is TGTGCCAGTAGTATCCTGGGGCGGGGGACCGGTAACTATGGCTACACCTTC.